These 9 T cell receptor beta chains originate from one sample sequenced in a study of blood T cell repertoires in COVID-19. Sequencing used immunoSEQ multiplex PCR; TCRdb keeps in-frame clones, though not all of them. The sample shows about 200,000 clones, approximately 83% of them seen only once. Sequenced material: PBMCs or T cells enriched from blood (not recorded which). The receptors were gathered from a woman in her 40s with acute COVID-19.

The CDR3 sequence is CASSLMRPPYEQYF. The CDR3 DNA sequence: TGTGCCAGCAGTTTAATGAGGCCCCCCTACGAGCAGTACTTC. The gene calls are TRBV28 and TRBJ2-7; D is undetermined. The CDR3 totals 14 residues. Trimming pared 2 bases from V and 2 bases from J, leaving 10 bases between. Germline CDR1 and CDR2: MDHEN and SYDVKM.

The V call is TRBV7-9, the J call TRBJ2-2; D may be TRBD2 (5 bases). V lost 0 bases and J lost 4, with 9 bases in between. The V gene's germline CDR1 is SEHNR and CDR2 FQNEAQ (reference sequence). CDR3 length: 15 amino acids. In DNA form, the CDR3 reads TGTGCCAGCAGCTTAGCACTAGACCTCACCGGGGAGCTGTTTTTT. It yields the protein CASSLALDLTGELFF.

This chain uses TRBV28 with TRBJ2-1, with 9 bases that match TRBD2. Germline-derived CDR1 and CDR2 are MDHEN and SYDVKM. Germline trimming cut 1 base from V and 7 bases from J; bases unmatched to any gene: 11. The CDR3 is 17 amino acids. Written as DNA, the CDR3 is TGTGCCAGCAGTTTATTTCCTCTTAGCGGGAGTGGAAATGAGCAGTTCTTC. This gives the protein CASSLFPLSGSGNEQFF.

With respect to this clone: Other DNA sequences in the same sample also yield this CDR3. The V and J genes are TRBV28 and TRBJ2-7, with D possibly matching TRBD1 (6 bases). CDR1 and CDR2 from the germline V gene are MDHEN and SYDVKM. Trimming cost V 7 bases and J 4 bases, with 8 bases left between them. The CDR3 runs to 11 residues. CDR3 sequence: CASTDRYEQYF. The DNA of the CDR3 is TGTGCCAGCACGGACAGATACGAGCAGTACTTC. The entire variable domain, with the rest obtained from reference TRBV28 and TRBJ2-7, is as follows: DVKVTQSSRYLVKRTGEKVFLECVQDMDHENMFWYRQDPGLGLRLIYFSYDVKMKEKGDIPEGYSVSREKKERFSLILESASTNQTSMYLCASTDRYEQYFGPGTRLTVT.

The rearrangement joins TRBV30 to TRBJ1-2, with a tentative D call TRBD1 (5 bases). The germline V and J ends were trimmed by 8 bases and 4 bases, with 14 bases remaining between them. Germline V gives CDR1 GTSNPN, CDR2 SVGIG (reference sequence). The CDR3 is 12 residues long. CDR3 residues: CAGILGAYGYTF. As DNA, the CDR3 is TGTGCCGGGATATTAGGGGCCTATGGCTACACCTTC.

CDR3 region: CAWSPQGYGYTF. The CDR3 region has the DNA TGTGCCTGGAGTCCACAGGGCTATGGCTACACCTTC. V usage is TRBV30 and J usage is TRBJ1-2, with D possibly being TRBD1 (6 bases). Trimming took off 2 bases at V and 4 bases at J, with 8 bases between the two ends. Germline V gene lookup returns CDR1 GTSNPN and CDR2 SVGIG (reference sequence). This CDR3 region has 12 residues. Full variable domain (remainder filled in from reference TRBV30 and TRBJ1-2): SQTIHQWPATLVQPVGSPLSLECTVEGTSNPNLYWYRQAAGRGLQLLFYSVGIGQISSEVPQNLSASRPQDRQFILSSKKLLLSDSGFYLCAWSPQGYGYTFGSGTRLTVV.

The rearrangement uses TRBV7-9 and TRBJ1-1, with D uncertain. Germline V gene lookup returns CDR1 SEHNR and CDR2 FQNEAQ (reference sequence). This CDR3 has 13 amino acids. V was clipped by 0 bases and J by 1 base, with 3 bases between them. CDR3 loop: CASSLAGNTEAFF. The CDR3 DNA is TGTGCCAGCAGCTTAGCCGGGAACACTGAAGCTTTCTTT.

This chain connects TRBV4-2 to TRBJ2-1; D uncertain. Trimming removed 4 bases at V and 5 bases at J, with 9 bases between. Looked up from germline, CDR1 is LGHNA and CDR2 is YNFKEQ. This CDR3 contains 13 residues. The DNA of the CDR3 is TGTGCCAGCAGCCGAGGCGGAGACAATGAGCAGTTCTTC. Protein sequence: CASSRGGDNEQFF.

This chain connects TRBV18 to TRBJ1-5, with 8 bases that match TRBD1. The CDR3 sequence is 15 residues long. In germline, CDR1 is KGHSH, CDR2 LQKENI. Losses at the gene ends were 3 bases for V and 3 bases for J; bases not matched to a gene: 4. The chain's CDR3 is CASSPTGAYNQPQHF. CDR3 DNA sequence: TGTGCCAGCTCACCGACAGGGGCCTACAATCAGCCCCAGCATTTT.